This T cell receptor (beta chain) was sequenced in a study of Graves' ophthalmopathy and Graves' hyperthyroidism. Ophthalmopathy in the donors was of moderate-to-severe activity, with CAS ≥3, NOSPECS ≥4 and duration under 3 months. Symptoms, serum thyroxine and TRAb, thyroid ultrasound, and orbital computed tomography formed the diagnostic basis. This clonotype was seen many times. Antigen: not known. As the template, RNA transcripts were used to amplify TCR beta CDR3 regions. Scientists carried out first-round RT-PCR using HTBI primers and then a second-round multiplex PCR. TCRdb re-called the multiplex PCR reads with MiXCR, one entry per CDR3 protein. The sample has about 500,000 distinct CDR3 sequences; about 15% are singletons. Study conclusions and caveats: Detected in blood as well were most expanded thyroid clonotypes with frequency above 0.001.

V lost 6 bases, J lost 4 bases, and 12 bases stayed unmatched. This CDR3 comprises 17 residues. The germline V gene has CDR1 MGHRA and CDR2 YSYEKL. J is TRBJ2-2 and V is TRBV4-1, with TRBD1 matching over 9 bases. Material for sequencing was blood. The sequence came from a woman aged 25 to 45 with Graves' ophthalmopathy. CDR3 amino acids: CASRGRWGQGGTGELFF. The DNA for the CDR3 is TGCGCCAGCAGGGGACGATGGGGACAGGGAGGCACCGGGGAGCTGTTTTTT.